Listed below are T cell receptor beta chains from one sample, sequenced in a study of beta chain features in type 1 diabetes. Assay used: immunoSEQ multiplex PCR; TCRdb lists only in-frame clones, some missing. The sample lists about 620,000 clones, about 14% occurring once. The material sequenced was naive CD4+ T cells from blood. Receptors originate from a man aged 18 to 35 in good health. Both conserved end residues are part of each CDR3. Size tells how often a clone was seen (once, few, many) or the class of an expanded clone, and some rows leave it out.

-,TRBJ2-1,TRBV4-3,CASSQEHGTPQFF
-,TRBJ2-7,TRBV5-4,CASSFSGEQYF
-,TRBJ2-3,TRBV28,CASSFSGSTDTQYF
-,TRBJ2-1,TRBV7-3,CASSFDRTYNEQFF
few,TRBJ2-1,TRBV4-1,CASSRPLSSYNEQFF
-,TRBJ1-5,TRBV7-9,CASSFQADNQPQHF
-,TRBJ1-3,TRBV6-6,CASSVGVGGNTIYF
few,TRBJ2-7,TRBV7-9,CASSLGTSEQYF
many,TRBJ2-4,TRBV16,CASSPQGAKNIQYF
-,TRBJ2-2,TRBV5-4,CASSLVVDTGELFF
-,TRBJ1-1,TRBV4-3,CASSQDSQGLQEAFF
few,TRBJ1-1,TRBV28,CATFGDNTEAFF
-,TRBJ2-7,TRBV4-1,CASSQGELAGAYEQYF
few,TRBJ2-7,TRBV4-1,CASSQENRGNYEQYF
-,TRBJ2-4,TRBV7-8,CASSLGSGRAKNIQYF
-,TRBJ2-7,TRBV20-1,CSNSQGGEQYF
-,TRBJ2-7,TRBV11-2,CASSPRGSGDSYEQYF
-,TRBJ1-2,TRBV6-4,CASSALGQPVVTF
-,TRBJ1-4,TRBV4-3,CASSRRQGAGEKLFF
-,TRBJ1-6,TRBV10-3,CAISPSGGSYNSPLHF
few,TRBJ2-5,TRBV20-1,CSAMRWETQYF
-,TRBJ2-7,TRBV9,CASSPQWIGTYEQYF
few,TRBJ2-1,TRBV10-3,CAISGPLHSYNEQFF
few,TRBJ2-7,TRBV18,CASSPGLANNEQYF
few,TRBJ2-5,TRBV7-7,CASSLGGRVETQYF
few,TRBJ2-3,TRBV29-1,CSVEAVKSTDTQYF
-,TRBJ2-7,TRBV7-8,CASSTAAEQYF
few,TRBJ1-5,TRBV16,CASSQFEGQGNGNQPQHF
-,TRBJ1-1,TRBV7-9,CASSLRGQNTEAFF
-,TRBJ1-1,TRBV7-9,CASSLGVAGDTEAFF
few,TRBJ2-7,TRBV5-6,CASSQTGGRFTGQYF
few,TRBJ1-2,TRBV27,CASRFRVNYGYTF
-,TRBJ1-5,TRBV10-3,CAISEHQGALRNQPQHF
-,TRBJ1-2,TRBV30,CAWIDDRDGYTF